What follows are 11 T cell receptor beta chains derived from one specimen sequenced in a study of regulatory T cells in long-lasting Graves disease. Specified time point: persistent/refractory GD, antithyroid drugs over 5 years with positive TRAb. RNA from PBMCs was the source of the TCR library. Building of the TCR beta libraries involved iRepertoire HTBI primers and Arm-PCR of CDR3 regions. In TCRdb, the multiplex PCR reads were re-called with MiXCR into one record per CDR3 protein. The table shows fewer than 600,000 distinct CDR3 sequences, with under 25% occurring only once. This material consisted of peripheral blood mononuclear cells (PBMCs), taken when the disease was refractory, from a patient treated with antithyroid drugs. The receptors stem from a female donor with Graves disease.

At least ten counts were recorded for this clonotype. The V and J genes are TRBV28 and TRBJ2-7; D call uncertain. This CDR3 region has 13 residues. V was clipped by 5 bases and J by 2 bases, with 10 bases between them. The germline gives CDR1 MDHEN, CDR2 SYDVKM. In DNA, the CDR3 is TGTGCCAGCAGTCCCGGGCCACCCTACGAGCAGTACTTC. Translating gives CASSPGPPYEQYF.

This clonotype was found many times. The J gene is TRBJ1-1, the V gene TRBV2, with 7 bases lining up with TRBD1. Trimming removed 9 bases from V and 6 bases from J; junction bases left unmatched: 10. CDR3 length: 13 residues. Germline assignment: CDR1 SNHLY and CDR2 FYNNEI. DNA for the CDR3: TGTGCCAGTAACGGCCCCAGGGGGTCTGAAGCTTTCTTT. Protein sequence: CASNGPRGSEAFF.

J is TRBJ2-2 and V is TRBV7-9; TRBD2 matches 9 bases. Germline V lookup: CDR1 SEHNR, CDR2 FQNEAQ (reference sequence). This CDR3 spans 16 amino acids. Germline trimming cut 5 bases from V and 1 base from J; bases unmatched to any gene: 5. DNA of the CDR3: TGTGCCAGCAGCGGCCTTAGCGGGAGGAACACCGGGGAGCTGTTTTTT. Its translation: CASSGLSGRNTGELFF.

The table lists this clonotype with many counts. The rearrangement links TRBV28 to TRBJ2-4, with 11 bases identical to TRBD2. The CDR3 has 21 amino acids. Trimming removed 6 bases from V and 1 base from J; junction bases left unmatched: 20. Germline CDR1 reads MDHEN; CDR2 reads SYDVKM. The CDR3 sequence is CASSIGVFSGRAVRAKNIQYF. The CDR3 DNA is TGTGCCAGCAGCATTGGGGTCTTTAGCGGGAGGGCCGTGCGGGCCAAAAACATTCAGTACTTC.

This rearrangement joins TRBV19 to TRBJ2-7, with 8 bases fitting TRBD1. CDR1 is LNHDA and CDR2 is SQIVND in the germline V gene (reference sequence). J lost 0 bases, V lost 5 bases, and 9 bases had no gene match. The CDR3 extends over 16 amino acids. Written as DNA, the CDR3 is TGTGCCAGTAGTCCGAAGAGGACAGGGCGCTCCTACGAGCAGTACTTC. It yields the protein CASSPKRTGRSYEQYF.

This clonotype has a count of ten or more. The rearrangement links TRBV15 to TRBJ2-7, with a possible D match to TRBD1 (6 bases). This CDR3 is built from 13 residues. Deletions cut 9 bases from V and 0 bases from J, with 12 bases between. Germline values: CDR1 LNHNV, CDR2 YYDKDF (reference sequence). The chain's CDR3 is CATQRDTSYEQYF. Here the CDR3 DNA reads TGTGCCACACAACGGGACACCTCCTACGAGCAGTACTTC. The variable domain in full, with the rest retrieved from reference TRBV15 and TRBJ2-7, is DAMVIQNPRYQVTQFGKPVTLSCSQTLNHNVMYWYQQKSSQAPKLLFHYYDKDFNNEADTPDNFQSRRPNTSFCFLDIRSPGLGDTAMYLCATQRDTSYEQYFGPGTRLTVT.

This chain links TRBV20-1 with TRBJ2-7, with 11 bases aligning to TRBD2. The CDR3 covers 16 residues. Trimming at V came to 7 bases and at J to 2 bases, leaving 13 bases not matched to a gene. Germline CDR1 and CDR2: DFQATT and SNEGSKA (reference sequence). The CDR3 spells CSVPSGGTSGAYEQYF. The CDR3 DNA sequence: TGCAGTGTCCCTTCGGGTGGGACTAGCGGAGCCTACGAGCAGTACTTC.

This clonotype appeared a few times. V and J are TRBV20-1 and TRBJ2-7; weak D call: TRBD1 (5 bases). Trimming pared 6 bases from V and 3 bases from J, leaving 15 bases between. Per the germline V gene, CDR1 is DFQATT and CDR2 is SNEGSKA (reference sequence). The CDR3 is made up of 13 amino acids. The CDR3 is CSATDSRRYEQYF. The DNA for the CDR3 is TGCAGTGCCACAGACAGCCGTCGCTACGAGCAGTACTTC.

The chain carries TRBV20-1 and TRBJ2-3, with 9 bases identical to TRBD2. V trimming: 1 base; J trimming: 6 bases; junction bases outside the gene matches: 5. Germline assignment: CDR1 DFQATT and CDR2 SNEGSKA (reference sequence). There are 14 residues in the CDR3. This chain's CDR3 is CSARGSGGWDTQYF. CDR3 DNA: TGCAGTGCTAGAGGTAGCGGGGGCTGGGATACGCAGTATTTT.

This clonotype was observed a few times. The chain joins TRBV19 to TRBJ1-5; 8 bases line up with TRBD1. The germline V gene encodes CDR1 LNHDA and CDR2 SQIVND (reference sequence). J was trimmed by 7 bases and V by 3 bases; bases with no gene match: 5. The CDR3 extends over 14 amino acids. The CDR3 is CASSMKTGEQPQHF. The DNA of the CDR3 is TGTGCCAGTAGTATGAAGACAGGGGAACAGCCCCAGCATTTT.

On this clonotype: Since a much larger clone is just one base distant, this may be a read error. V usage is TRBV3-1 and J usage is TRBJ1-1, with D unclear. There are 14 residues in the CDR3. Germline lookup yields CDR1 LGHDT and CDR2 YNNKEL (reference sequence). Here the CDR3 DNA reads TGTACCAGCAGCCAAGGAGCCGTAGGTAGTGAAGCTTTCTTT. It encodes CTSSQGAVGSEAFF.